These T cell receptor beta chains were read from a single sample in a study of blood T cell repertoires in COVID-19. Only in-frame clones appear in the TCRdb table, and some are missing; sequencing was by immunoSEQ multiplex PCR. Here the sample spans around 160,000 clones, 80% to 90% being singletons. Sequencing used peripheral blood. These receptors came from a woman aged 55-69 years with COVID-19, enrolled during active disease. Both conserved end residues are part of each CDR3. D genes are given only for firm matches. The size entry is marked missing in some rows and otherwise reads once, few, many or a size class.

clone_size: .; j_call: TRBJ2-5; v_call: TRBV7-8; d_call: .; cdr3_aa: CASSLAATVETQYF; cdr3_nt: TGTGCCAGCAGCTTAGCAGCGACAGTAGAGACCCAGTACTTC
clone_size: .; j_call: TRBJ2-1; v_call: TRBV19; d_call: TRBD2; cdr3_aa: CASSIIRSGAMNEQFF; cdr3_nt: TGTGCCAGTAGTATTATTCGTAGCGGGGCCATGAATGAGCAGTTCTTC
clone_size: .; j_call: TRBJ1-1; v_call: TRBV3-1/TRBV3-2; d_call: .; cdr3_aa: CASSQATRNTEAFF; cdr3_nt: TGTGCCAGCAGCCAAGCAACCAGGAACACTGAAGCTTTCTTT
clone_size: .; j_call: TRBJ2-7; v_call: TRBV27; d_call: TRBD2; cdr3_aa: CASSYSSGGAIEQYF; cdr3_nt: TGTGCCAGCAGTTATTCTAGCGGGGGGGCTATCGAGCAGTACTTC
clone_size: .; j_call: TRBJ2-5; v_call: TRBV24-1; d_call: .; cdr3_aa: CATSDFRRGGQETQYF; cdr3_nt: TGTGCCACCAGTGATTTTAGGCGGGGTGGTCAAGAGACCCAGTACTTC
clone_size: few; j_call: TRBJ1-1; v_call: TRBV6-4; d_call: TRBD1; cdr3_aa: CASPILSGQGITEAFF; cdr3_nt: TGTGCCAGTCCTATCCTCTCGGGACAGGGGATCACTGAAGCTTTCTTT
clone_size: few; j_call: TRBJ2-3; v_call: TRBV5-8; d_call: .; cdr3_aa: CASSNLRGTDTQYF; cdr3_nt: TGTGCCAGCAGTAACCTTCGGGGCACAGATACGCAGTATTTT
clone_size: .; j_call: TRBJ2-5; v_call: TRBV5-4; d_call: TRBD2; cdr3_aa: CASRRGLAPETQYF; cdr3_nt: TGTGCCAGCAGGCGGGGACTAGCTCCTGAGACCCAGTACTTC
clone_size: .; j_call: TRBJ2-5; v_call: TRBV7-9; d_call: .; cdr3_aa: CASSLEQQETQYF; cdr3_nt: TGTGCCAGCAGCTTAGAACAGCAAGAGACCCAGTACTTC
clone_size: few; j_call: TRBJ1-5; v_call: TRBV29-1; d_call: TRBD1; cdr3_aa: CSVVSPGQGTQHF; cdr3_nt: TGCAGCGTTGTAAGTCCGGGACAGGGGACCCAGCATTTT
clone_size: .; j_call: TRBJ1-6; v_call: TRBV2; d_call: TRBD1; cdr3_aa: CASRAGQGLNSPLHF; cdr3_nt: TGTGCCAGCAGGGCGGGACAGGGATTAAATTCACCCCTCCACTTT
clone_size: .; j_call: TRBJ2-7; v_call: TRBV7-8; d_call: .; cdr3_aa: CASSPLLRDYEQYF; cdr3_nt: TGTGCCAGCAGCCCTCTCCTCCGGGACTACGAGCAGTACTTC
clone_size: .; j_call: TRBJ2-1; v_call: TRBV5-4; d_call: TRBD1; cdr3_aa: CASSLGSGTGNEQFF; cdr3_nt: TGTGCCAGCAGCCTCGGATCCGGGACAGGGAACGAGCAGTTCTTC
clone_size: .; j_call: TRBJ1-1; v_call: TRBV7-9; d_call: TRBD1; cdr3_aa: CASRRQGLGKVGTEAFF; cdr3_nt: TGTGCCAGCAGGCGACAGGGGTTGGGAAAAGTTGGTACTGAAGCTTTCTTT
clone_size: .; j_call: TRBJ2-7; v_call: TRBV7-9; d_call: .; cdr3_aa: CASSLLSYSYEQYF; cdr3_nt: TGTGCCAGCAGCTTATTGTCCTACTCCTACGAGCAGTACTTC
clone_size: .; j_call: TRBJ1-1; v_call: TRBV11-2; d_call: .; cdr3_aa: CASSLNGDSEAFF; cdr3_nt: TGTGCCAGCAGCTTAAATGGGGACTCTGAAGCTTTCTTT
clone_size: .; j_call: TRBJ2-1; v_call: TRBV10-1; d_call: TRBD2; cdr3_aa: CASSETSGGVDEQFF; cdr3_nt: TGCGCCAGCAGTGAAACTAGCGGGGGGGTGGATGAGCAGTTCTTC
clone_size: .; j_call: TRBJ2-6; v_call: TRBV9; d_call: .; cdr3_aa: CASSVYGTPNSGANVLTF; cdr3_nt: TGTGCCAGCAGCGTTTACGGGACACCCAACTCTGGGGCCAACGTCCTGACTTTC
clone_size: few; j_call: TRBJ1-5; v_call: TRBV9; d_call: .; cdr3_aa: CASSGGNSNQPQHF; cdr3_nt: TGTGCCAGCTCCGGGGGGAATAGCAATCAGCCCCAGCATTTT
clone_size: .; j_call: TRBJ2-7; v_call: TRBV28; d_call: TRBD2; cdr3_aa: CASSLSSGGASYEQYF; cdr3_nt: TGTGCCAGCAGTTTATCTAGCGGGGGGGCGTCCTACGAGCAGTACTTC
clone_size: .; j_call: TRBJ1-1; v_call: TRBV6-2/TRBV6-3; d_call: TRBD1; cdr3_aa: CASSLSSGTGGMNTEAFF; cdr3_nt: TGTGCCAGCAGCCTCTCCTCCGGGACAGGAGGAATGAACACTGAAGCTTTCTTT
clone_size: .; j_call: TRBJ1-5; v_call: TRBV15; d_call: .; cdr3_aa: CATSRDVGAAIQPQHF; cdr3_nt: TGTGCCACCAGCAGAGATGTGGGGGCCGCTATTCAGCCCCAGCATTTT
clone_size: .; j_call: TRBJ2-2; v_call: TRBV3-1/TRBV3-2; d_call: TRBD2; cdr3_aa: CASSRRSPSGDTGELFF; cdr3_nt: TGTGCCAGCAGCCGTAGATCGCCCAGCGGGGACACCGGGGAGCTGTTTTTT
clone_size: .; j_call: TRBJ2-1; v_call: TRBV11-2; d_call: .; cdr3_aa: CASSPNPGGGKYNEQFF; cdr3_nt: TGTGCCAGCAGTCCGAATCCTGGTGGGGGGAAGTACAATGAGCAGTTCTTC
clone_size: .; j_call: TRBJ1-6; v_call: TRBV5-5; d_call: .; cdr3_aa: CASSLIVGRYSPLHF; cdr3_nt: TGTGCCAGCAGCTTGATCGTGGGCAGGTATTCACCCCTCCACTTT
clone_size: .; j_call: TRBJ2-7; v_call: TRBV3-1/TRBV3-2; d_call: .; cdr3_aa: CASSQDGFAGPAF; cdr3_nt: TGTGCCAGCAGCCAAGATGGGTTCGCGGGGCCCGCGTTC
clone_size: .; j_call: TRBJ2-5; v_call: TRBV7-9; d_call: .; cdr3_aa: CASSLGRTQYF; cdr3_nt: TGTGCCAGCAGCCTTGGGAGAACCCAGTACTTC
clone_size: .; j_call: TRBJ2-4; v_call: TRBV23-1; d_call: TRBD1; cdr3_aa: CASSHKPGQEPLAKNIQYF; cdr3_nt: TGCGCCAGCAGTCATAAACCGGGACAGGAGCCTCTAGCCAAAAACATTCAGTACTTC
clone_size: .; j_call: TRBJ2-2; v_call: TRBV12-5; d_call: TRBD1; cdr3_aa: CASGFTVRGGAYGELFF; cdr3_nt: TGTGCTAGTGGCTTTACGGTTCGAGGGGGCGCGTATGGGGAGCTGTTTTTT
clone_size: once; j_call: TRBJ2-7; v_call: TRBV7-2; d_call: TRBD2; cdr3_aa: CASSKSLAETYEQYF; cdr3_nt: TGTGCCAGCAGCAAGAGCCTAGCGGAGACCTACGAGCAGTACTTC
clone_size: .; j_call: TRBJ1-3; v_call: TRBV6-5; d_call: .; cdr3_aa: CASSSGLSGNTIYF; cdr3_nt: TGTGCCAGCAGTTCAGGGCTCTCTGGAAACACCATATATTTT
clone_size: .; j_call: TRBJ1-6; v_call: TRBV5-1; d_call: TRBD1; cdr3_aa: CASRGTGGFSPLHF; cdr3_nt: TGCGCCAGCAGGGGGACAGGGGGTTTTTCACCCCTCCACTTT
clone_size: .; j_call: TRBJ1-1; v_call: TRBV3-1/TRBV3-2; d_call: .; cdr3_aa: CASSKIGGGSTEAFF; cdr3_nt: TGTGCCAGCAGCAAGATAGGGGGGGGAAGCACTGAAGCTTTCTTT
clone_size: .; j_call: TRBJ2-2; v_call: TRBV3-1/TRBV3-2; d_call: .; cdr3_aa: CASSARGGGELFF; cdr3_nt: TGTGCCAGCAGCGCGCGAGGGGGCGGGGAGCTGTTTTTT
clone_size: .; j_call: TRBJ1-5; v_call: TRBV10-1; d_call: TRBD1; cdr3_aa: CASSESRDRSISEQPQHF; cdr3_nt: TGCGCCAGCAGTGAGTCGAGGGACAGGTCTATTTCCGAGCAGCCCCAGCATTTT
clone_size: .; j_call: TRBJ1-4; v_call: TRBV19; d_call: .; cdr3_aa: CASSPRGVATNEKLFF; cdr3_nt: TGTGCCAGTAGTCCGCGGGGAGTTGCAACTAATGAAAAACTGTTTTTT
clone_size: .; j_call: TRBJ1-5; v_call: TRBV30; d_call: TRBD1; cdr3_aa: CAWSVQGVGRYNQPQHF; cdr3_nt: TGTGCCTGGAGCGTCCAGGGGGTAGGTCGCTACAATCAGCCCCAGCATTTT
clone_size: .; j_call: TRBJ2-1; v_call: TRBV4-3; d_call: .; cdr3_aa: CASSQAGLAYNEQFF; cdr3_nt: TGCGCCAGCAGCCAGGCAGGGCTAGCCTACAATGAGCAGTTCTTC
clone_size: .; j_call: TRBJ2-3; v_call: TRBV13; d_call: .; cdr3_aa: CASAQRAHTDTQYF; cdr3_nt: TGTGCCAGCGCCCAGCGGGCCCACACAGATACGCAGTATTTT
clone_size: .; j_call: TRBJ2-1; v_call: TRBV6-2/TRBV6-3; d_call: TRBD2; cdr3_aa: CASSPIAGAFYEQFF; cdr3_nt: TGTGCCAGCAGCCCTATAGCGGGGGCCTTCTATGAGCAGTTCTTC
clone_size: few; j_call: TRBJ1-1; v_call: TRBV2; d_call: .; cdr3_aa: CASIPRSLNTEAFF; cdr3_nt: TGTGCCAGCATACCCAGGTCCTTGAACACTGAAGCTTTCTTT
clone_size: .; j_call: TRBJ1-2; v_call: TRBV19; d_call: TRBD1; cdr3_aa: CASYTGEGWYGYTF; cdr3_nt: TGTGCCAGCTACACAGGGGAAGGGTGGTATGGCTACACCTTC
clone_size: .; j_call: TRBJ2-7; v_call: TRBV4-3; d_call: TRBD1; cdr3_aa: CASSRGTGGEQYF; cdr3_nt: TGCGCCAGCAGCCGCGGGACAGGGGGCGAGCAGTACTTC
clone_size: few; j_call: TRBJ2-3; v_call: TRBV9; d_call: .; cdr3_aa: CASGEGTDTQYF; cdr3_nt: TGTGCCAGCGGGGAGGGCACAGATACGCAGTATTTT
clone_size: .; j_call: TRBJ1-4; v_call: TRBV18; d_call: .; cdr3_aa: CASSPPGAVEKLFF; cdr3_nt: TGTGCCAGCTCACCACCGGGGGCAGTTGAAAAACTGTTTTTT
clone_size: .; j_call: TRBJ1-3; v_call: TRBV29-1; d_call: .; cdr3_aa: CSARNSGNTIYF; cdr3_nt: TGCAGCGCCAGAAACTCTGGAAACACCATATATTTT
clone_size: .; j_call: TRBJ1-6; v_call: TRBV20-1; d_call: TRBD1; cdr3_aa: CSASRDSNNSPLHF; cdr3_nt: TGCAGTGCTAGTAGGGACAGTAATAATTCACCCCTCCACTTT
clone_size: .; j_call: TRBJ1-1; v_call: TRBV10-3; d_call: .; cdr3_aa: CAISERGGGTEAFF; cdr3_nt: TGTGCCATCAGTGAAAGGGGAGGGGGTACTGAAGCTTTCTTT
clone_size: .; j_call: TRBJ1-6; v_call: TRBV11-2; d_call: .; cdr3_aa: CASGSSYNSPLHF; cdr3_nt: TGTGCCAGCGGGAGCTCCTATAATTCACCCCTCCACTTT
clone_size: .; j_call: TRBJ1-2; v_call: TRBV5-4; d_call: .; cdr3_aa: CASSPYDTLNYGYTF; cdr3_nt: TGTGCCAGCAGCCCCTACGACACCCTGAACTATGGCTACACCTTC
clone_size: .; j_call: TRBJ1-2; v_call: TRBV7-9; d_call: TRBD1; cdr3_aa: CASSEGTGVYLGYTF; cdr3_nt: TGTGCCAGCAGCGAGGGGACAGGGGTTTATCTGGGCTACACCTTC
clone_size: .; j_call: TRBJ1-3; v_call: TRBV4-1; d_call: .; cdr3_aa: CASSQDGGAPRNTIYF; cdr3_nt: TGCGCCAGCAGCCAAGATGGGGGCGCCCCCAGGAACACCATATATTTT
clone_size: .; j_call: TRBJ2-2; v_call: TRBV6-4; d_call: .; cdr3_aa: CASSVDSLNTGELFF; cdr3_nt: TGTGCCAGCAGTGTGGATAGCCTGAACACCGGGGAGCTGTTTTTT
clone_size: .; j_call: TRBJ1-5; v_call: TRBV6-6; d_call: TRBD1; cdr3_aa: CASSSRQGGDQPQHF; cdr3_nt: TGTGCCAGCAGTTCACGACAGGGGGGAGATCAGCCCCAGCATTTT
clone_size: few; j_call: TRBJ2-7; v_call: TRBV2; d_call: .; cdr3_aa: CASSESRNHYEQYF; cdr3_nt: TGTGCCAGCAGTGAGAGCAGGAACCACTACGAGCAGTACTTC